The 2 T cell receptor beta chains reported below all come from one sample, sequenced in a study of T cells after yellow fever vaccination. TCRdb used MiXCR to reprocess the 5' RACE reads, holding one entry per CDR3 protein. The sample lists approximately 450,000 distinct CDR3 sequences; 15% to 20% were seen once. The specimen comprised PBMCs, sampled before the yellow fever booster vaccination. The receptors derive from a man younger than 35 who received the YFV17D yellow fever vaccine.

The chain employs TRBV6-5 and TRBJ1-5; no firm D call. CDR1 and CDR2 (germline): MNHEY, SVGAGI. Trimming stripped 6 bases from V and 4 bases from J, with 10 bases between. This CDR3 spans 13 amino acids. The CDR3 DNA reads TGTGCCAGCAGCGGACGGCCGAATCAGCCCCAGCATTTT. Translating it yields CASSGRPNQPQHF.

This clonotype was seen more than once but under ten times. This rearrangement joins TRBV6-6 to TRBJ1-2; 8 nucleotides agree with TRBD1. The CDR3 runs to 14 residues. Germline CDR1 MNHNY, CDR2 SVGAGI (reference sequence). The ends lost 2 bases at V and 5 bases at J; junction bases unmatched: 4. CDR3 sequence: CASSYPRQGYGYTF. CDR3 sequence (DNA): TGTGCCAGCAGTTACCCTAGACAGGGGTATGGCTACACCTTC.